The 23 T cell receptor beta chains reported below all come from one sample, sequenced in a study of preoperative IRX-2 immunotherapy in early breast cancer. Only in-frame clones appear in the TCRdb table, and some are missing; sequencing was by immunoSEQ multiplex PCR. The sample comprises around 30,000 clones, about 83% of which are singletons, and 2.2% rests with the top ten. Treatment: preoperative locoregional IRX-2 cytokine immunotherapy. The input for sequencing was lymph node tissue, taken before IRX-2 immunotherapy. The receptors were gathered from a human donor with breast cancer.

The J gene is TRBJ2-3, the V gene TRBV19; D not resolved. This CDR3 is built from 14 residues. The V end lost 7 bases, the J end lost 0 bases, and 11 bases lay between the germline ends. Germline values: CDR1 LNHDA, CDR2 SQIVND (reference sequence). The CDR3 DNA follows: TGTGCCAGTAATTTTGGGATTAGCACAGATACGCAGTATTTT. This encodes CASNFGISTDTQYF.

The chain couples TRBV11-3 to TRBJ2-5, with 10 bases matching TRBD2. This CDR3 spans 15 amino acids. Germline V gene data show CDR1 as SGHNT and CDR2 as YENEEA. V lost 5 bases and J lost 5; bases outside the gene matches: 8. The DNA for the CDR3 is TGTGCCAGCAGCCAAGCTAGCGGGGGCTGGGAGACCCAGTACTTC. Its protein product is CASSQASGGWETQYF.

This CDR3 is CASSKRRTDYNEQFF. For the CDR3, the DNA is TGTGCCAGTAGTAAGAGGCGGACAGATTACAATGAGCAGTTCTTC. This rearrangement joins TRBV19 to TRBJ2-1; D is perhaps TRBD1 (6 bases). Germline CDR1 is LNHDA and CDR2 is SQIVND (reference sequence). The CDR3 is 15 residues long. V was clipped by 4 bases and J by 4 bases, with 14 bases between them.

The chain is built from TRBV18 and TRBJ1-1, with 8 bases identical to TRBD1. The CDR3 has 16 amino acids. V lost 5 bases, J lost 0 bases, and 8 bases stayed unmatched. The V gene's germline CDR1 is KGHSH and CDR2 LQKENI. This chain's CDR3 is CASSAGQGALNTEAFF. CDR3 bases: TGTGCCAGCTCAGCTGGACAGGGAGCGTTGAACACTGAAGCTTTCTTT.

This rearrangement joins TRBV6-8 to TRBJ2-2, with D tentatively TRBD2 (7 bases). The CDR3 is made up of 15 amino acids. The V and J ends lost 8 bases and 5 bases respectively, with 18 bases between them. Germline V gene lookup returns CDR1 MNHGY and CDR2 SAAAGT. The CDR3 is CASLAWGGLTGELFF. DNA of the CDR3: TGTGCCAGCTTAGCCTGGGGGGGCCTAACCGGGGAGCTGTTTTTT.

The CDR3 reads CASSSGGPGNTIYF. The CDR3 DNA reads as TGCGCCAGCAGCTCGGGAGGTCCTGGAAACACCATATATTTT. The genes are TRBV5-1 and TRBJ1-3; D is undetermined. The CDR3 has 14 residues. Trimming removed 3 bases from V and 2 bases from J, with 9 bases in between. The germline V gene encodes CDR1 SGHRS and CDR2 YFSETQ.

The chain combines TRBV5-1 with TRBJ1-4; D not resolved. Germline CDR1 SGHRS, CDR2 YFSETQ. The CDR3 loop spans 15 amino acids. Trimming cost V 0 bases and J 7 bases, with 13 bases left between them. CDR3 loop: CASSLAPGAGEKLFF. Here the CDR3 DNA reads TGCGCCAGCAGCTTGGCCCCCGGAGCTGGTGAAAAACTGTTTTTT.

The V gene is TRBV5-1, the J gene TRBJ1-1; possible D gene TRBD1, 5 bases. The germline CDR1 and CDR2 sequences are SGHRS and YFSETQ. With 4 bases removed from V and 3 bases from J, the gap between germline ends came to 16 bases. This CDR3 spans 15 amino acids. The CDR3 loop reads CASSPKGGEYTEAFF. The DNA for the CDR3 is TGCGCCAGCAGCCCCAAGGGAGGGGAGTACACTGAAGCTTTCTTT. The full variable domain, in which reference TRBV5-1 and TRBJ1-1 provide the parts outside the CDR3, is KAGVTQTPRYLIKTRGQQVTLSCSPISGHRSVSWYQQTPGQGLQFLFEYFSETQRNKGNFPGRFSGRQFSNSRSEMNVSTLELGDSALYLCASSPKGGEYTEAFFGQGTRLTVV.

The V call is TRBV11-3, the J call TRBJ1-4; the D gene is possibly TRBD1 (5 bases). With 5 bases removed from V and 7 bases from J, the gap between germline ends came to 14 bases. This CDR3 is 14 amino acids long. Per the germline V gene, CDR1 is SGHNT and CDR2 is YENEEA. Written as DNA, the CDR3 is TGTGCCAGCAGCCGGGACCCTGGGAGTGAAAAACTGTTTTTT. This encodes CASSRDPGSEKLFF. The whole variable domain, remainder taken from reference TRBV11-3 and TRBJ1-4, is EAGVVQSPRYKIIEKKQPVAFWCNPISGHNTLYWYLQNLGQGPELLIRYENEEAVDDSQLPKDRFSAERLKGVDSTLKIQPAELGDSAVYLCASSRDPGSEKLFFGSGTQLSVL.

This rearrangement joins TRBV11-3 to TRBJ2-7, with D perhaps TRBD2 (5 bases). The germline gives CDR1 SGHNT, CDR2 YENEEA. CDR3 length equals 15 residues. Trimming removed 3 bases at V and 6 bases at J, with 18 bases between. The CDR3, as DNA: TGTGCCAGCAGCTTGGAACTAGGAACCCTCGGCGAGCAGTACTTC. Protein product: CASSLELGTLGEQYF.

The DNA for the CDR3 is TGTGCCTGGAGTGTACATTTAGAATCACCCCTCCACTTT. This translates into CAWSVHLESPLHF. The J gene is TRBJ1-6, the V gene TRBV30, with D uncertain. CDR3 size: 13 residues. The germline CDR1 and CDR2 sequences are GTSNPN and SVGIG (reference sequence). V was shortened by 0 bases and J by 10 bases, with 10 bases between the two germline ends.

The chain employs TRBV10-2 and TRBJ2-7; 8 bases agree with TRBD1. This CDR3 region has 14 residues. Looked up from germline, CDR1 is WSHSY and CDR2 is SAAADI. J lost 5 bases, V lost 3 bases, and 6 bases had no gene match. CDR3 sequence: CASSDQGANNEQYF. CDR3 DNA: TGCGCCAGCAGTGACCAGGGGGCGAACAACGAGCAGTACTTC.

The chain has TRBV28 and TRBJ1-4, with TRBD1 as a possible D gene (5 bases). Germline CDR1 is MDHEN and CDR2 is SYDVKM. This CDR3 has 14 residues. V was clipped by 6 bases and J by 1 base, with 9 bases between them. This CDR3 reads CASRVGGTNEKLFF. CDR3 bases: TGTGCCAGCAGGGTGGGGGGAACTAATGAAAAACTGTTTTTT.

Concerning this clone itself: A junction boundary mismatches the germline segment, possibly from a read error. This chain connects TRBV11-3 to TRBJ2-2; 7 bases are a match to TRBD2. This CDR3 region has 15 residues. CDR1 and CDR2 from the germline V gene are SGHNT and YENEEA. The CDR3 DNA sequence: TGTGCCAGCAGCCCGGGACTACTGAACTCCGGGGAGCTGTTTTTT. Its protein is CASSPGLLNSGELFF.

There are a few counts of this clone. V gene TRBV29-1 combines with J gene TRBJ2-4; TRBD2 aligns across 9 bases. CDR3 size: 14 residues. Losses at the gene ends were 6 bases for V and 2 bases for J; bases not matched to a gene: 5. From germline, CDR1 is SQVTM and CDR2 ANQGSEA. CDR3 in DNA: TGCAGCGTGCGGGGGGGCGTCACCAAAAACATTCAGTACTTC. This encodes CSVRGGVTKNIQYF.

The gene calls are TRBV23-1 and TRBJ1-4; TRBD1 matches at 10 bases. TRBV23-1 qualifies as an ORF whose function is uncertain. The CDR3 runs 16 residues. V shed 6 bases and J 6 bases; nucleotides not matched to a gene: 10. The CDR3 DNA is TGCGCCAGCAGCCAAGCTCCGGGACAGGGGTATGAAAAACTGTTTTTT. It translates to CASSQAPGQGYEKLFF.

This clone occurred a few times. The chain is built from TRBV11-3 and TRBJ2-7, with 8 bases that match TRBD1. The CDR3 totals 15 residues. V shed 5 bases, J shed 2 bases, and the junction held 8 bases outside the gene matches. Per the germline V gene, CDR1 is SGHNT and CDR2 is YENEEA. The CDR3 protein is CASSQTGTGTYEQYF. The CDR3 region has the DNA TGTGCCAGCAGCCAGACCGGGACAGGAACCTACGAGCAGTACTTC.

This clone appeared once. V usage is TRBV15 and J usage is TRBJ1-5; TRBD1 is a possible D gene (5 bases). V gave up 5 bases and J gave up 1 base, with 21 bases separating them. CDR3 size: 18 residues. Germline-derived CDR1 and CDR2 are LNHNV and YYDKDF (reference sequence). Here the CDR3 DNA reads TGTGCCACCAGCCCCCAGAAAGTGGGGCAAAACAGCAATCAGCCCCAGCATTTT. It is translated as CATSPQKVGQNSNQPQHF.

The J gene is TRBJ1-4, the V gene TRBV5-1, with 7 bases lining up with TRBD1. CDR1 and CDR2 (germline): SGHRS, YFSETQ. J lost 8 bases, V lost 4 bases, and 11 bases had no gene match. The CDR3 contains 15 residues. CDR3 region: CASSLQTGTREKLFF. The DNA of the CDR3 is TGCGCCAGCAGCCTGCAGACAGGGACGAGGGAAAAACTGTTTTTT. Looking up the rest from reference TRBV5-1 and TRBJ1-4 gives the full variable domain: KAGVTQTPRYLIKTRGQQVTLSCSPISGHRSVSWYQQTPGQGLQFLFEYFSETQRNKGNFPGRFSGRQFSNSRSEMNVSTLELGDSALYLCASSLQTGTREKLFFGSGTQLSVL.

This sequence joins TRBV6-8 and TRBJ1-6; perhaps TRBD1 as D (6 bases). Per germline, CDR1 MNHGY and CDR2 SAAAGT. Trimming pared 6 bases from V and 9 bases from J, leaving 15 bases between. The CDR3 is made up of 14 amino acids. This CDR3 is CASSDLTGRSPLHF. CDR3 nucleotides: TGTGCCAGCAGCGACCTAACAGGGCGTTCACCCCTCCACTTT.

This clone was seen only a few times. V usage is TRBV11-3 and J usage is TRBJ2-7; D is ambiguous. The V end was cut by 3 bases, the J end by 0 bases, with 9 bases between. Germline-derived CDR1 and CDR2 are SGHNT and YENEEA. This CDR3 region has 14 residues. CDR3 coding DNA: TGTGCCAGCAGCTTTACGGTGAGCTCCTACGAGCAGTACTTC. This encodes CASSFTVSSYEQYF. Variable domain in full (rest from reference TRBV11-3 and TRBJ2-7): EAGVVQSPRYKIIEKKQPVAFWCNPISGHNTLYWYLQNLGQGPELLIRYENEEAVDDSQLPKDRFSAERLKGVDSTLKIQPAELGDSAVYLCASSFTVSSYEQYFGPGTRLTVT.

The J gene is TRBJ1-1, the V gene TRBV6-8; D is undetermined. Trimming removed 5 bases from V and 0 bases from J, with 7 bases in between. CDR1 is MNHGY, CDR2 SAAAGT, per germline. This CDR3 comprises 13 residues. The CDR3 nucleotides are TGTGCCAGCAGTGGCCCAGTGAACACTGAAGCTTTCTTT. Protein: CASSGPVNTEAFF.

The gene calls are TRBV11-3 and TRBJ1-2, with 7 bases identical to TRBD1. The V and J ends lost 3 bases and 6 bases, in that order; junction bases with no gene match: 10. The CDR3 extends over 15 amino acids. Germline values: CDR1 SGHNT, CDR2 YENEEA. The CDR3 DNA follows: TGTGCCAGCAGCTTCCGGGACAGTCGCTTGGATGGCTACACCTTC. Translating gives CASSFRDSRLDGYTF.